A selection of T cell receptor beta chains follows, all from one sample in a study of cytomegalovirus exposure and HLA in healthy donors. Clones were read by immunoSEQ multiplex PCR, and TCRdb kept only the in-frame ones, dropping some. The repertoire holds about 90,000 clones, with approximately 81% as singletons. The sequenced sample consisted of PBMCs. The receptors here all came from a woman between 18 and 30 years old in good health and CMV-seropositive. Each CDR3 is given with its conserved first and last residue. The order of the fields is CDR3 DNA, CDR3 protein, V gene, D gene, J gene, clone size. The D gene is left open where the match is weak. Part of the rows lack a size; the others show once, few, many or a class for expanded clones.

CDR3 DNA: TGTGCCAGCAGCGGAAGCGAGGGCTACGAGCAGTACTTC
CDR3 protein: CASSGSEGYEQYF
V gene: TRBV7-2
D gene: -
J gene: TRBJ2-7
clone size: -

CDR3 DNA: TGTGCCAGCAGCTTATACCGGGGTGGAGAGACCCAGTACTTC
CDR3 protein: CASSLYRGGETQYF
V gene: TRBV7-2
D gene: -
J gene: TRBJ2-5
clone size: -

CDR3 DNA: TGTGCCAGCAGCCCTGGAGTTGGGGACAGGGGGCTAGGGGAGCAGTTCTTC
CDR3 protein: CASSPGVGDRGLGEQFF
V gene: TRBV9
D gene: TRBD1
J gene: TRBJ2-1
clone size: few

CDR3 DNA: TGTGCCTGGAGTGGATCGAGCGGCTCCTACAATGAGCAGTTCTTC
CDR3 protein: CAWSGSSGSYNEQFF
V gene: TRBV30
D gene: -
J gene: TRBJ2-1
clone size: -

CDR3 DNA: TGTGCCAGCAGCTTAACGCCCGGGACCTACGAGCAGTACTTC
CDR3 protein: CASSLTPGTYEQYF
V gene: TRBV7-3
D gene: -
J gene: TRBJ2-7
clone size: -

CDR3 DNA: TGTGCCAGTAGTATAGGCGGGATCGCTGAAGCTTTCTTT
CDR3 protein: CASSIGGIAEAFF
V gene: TRBV19
D gene: -
J gene: TRBJ1-1
clone size: -

CDR3 DNA: TGTGCCAGCAGTGACTCGGTCGGACTAGCGGGGTCCGGGGAGCTGTTTTTT
CDR3 protein: CASSDSVGLAGSGELFF
V gene: TRBV6-4
D gene: TRBD2
J gene: TRBJ2-2
clone size: -

CDR3 DNA: TGCGCCAGCAGCTTGGATCAGGACACAAATTCACCCCTCCACTTT
CDR3 protein: CASSLDQDTNSPLHF
V gene: TRBV5-1
D gene: -
J gene: TRBJ1-6
clone size: -

CDR3 DNA: TGTGCCAGCAGCTTAGTCCTCGGGACTGGGAACACTGAAGCTTTCTTT
CDR3 protein: CASSLVLGTGNTEAFF
V gene: TRBV11-2
D gene: -
J gene: TRBJ1-1
clone size: -

CDR3 DNA: TGTGCCAGCAGTTTAGGCGCAGGGGTCACCTACGAGCAGTACTTC
CDR3 protein: CASSLGAGVTYEQYF
V gene: TRBV27
D gene: -
J gene: TRBJ2-7
clone size: once

CDR3 DNA: TGTGCCAGTAGTCCTACCCCGACAGACTCCTACGAGCAGTACTTC
CDR3 protein: CASSPTPTDSYEQYF
V gene: TRBV19
D gene: -
J gene: TRBJ2-7
clone size: -

CDR3 DNA: TGTGCCAGCAGTTACATGGGGACAGGGCCAGATACGCAGTATTTT
CDR3 protein: CASSYMGTGPDTQYF
V gene: TRBV6-5
D gene: TRBD1
J gene: TRBJ2-3
clone size: -

CDR3 DNA: TGCAGCGGAGGGGGTTTCGCCTACAATGAGCAGTTCTTC
CDR3 protein: CSGGGFAYNEQFF
V gene: TRBV29-1
D gene: -
J gene: TRBJ2-1
clone size: -

CDR3 DNA: TGTGCCAGCAGTCCGCGGAGGGGATTGAACACTGAAGCTTTCTTT
CDR3 protein: CASSPRRGLNTEAFF
V gene: TRBV27
D gene: -
J gene: TRBJ1-1
clone size: once

CDR3 DNA: TGTGCCAGCAGTGACACAGGGGTTAGCAATTCACCCCTCCACTTT
CDR3 protein: CASSDTGVSNSPLHF
V gene: TRBV25-1
D gene: TRBD1
J gene: TRBJ1-6
clone size: -

CDR3 DNA: TGCGCCAGCAGCTTTACTAGAGGCCAAGAGACCCAGTACTTC
CDR3 protein: CASSFTRGQETQYF
V gene: TRBV5-1
D gene: -
J gene: TRBJ2-5
clone size: -

CDR3 DNA: TGTGCCAGCTCACCACAAACAGGGGCTGGCACTGAAGCTTTCTTT
CDR3 protein: CASSPQTGAGTEAFF
V gene: TRBV18
D gene: TRBD1
J gene: TRBJ1-1
clone size: -

CDR3 DNA: TGTGCCAGCTACGATGGACTAGCGGGCGGGAGTGAGCAGTTCTTC
CDR3 protein: CASYDGLAGGSEQFF
V gene: TRBV7-2
D gene: TRBD2
J gene: TRBJ2-1
clone size: -

CDR3 DNA: TGTGCCAGCAAACAGACCGGGACAGCAGATGAAAAACTGTTTTTT
CDR3 protein: CASKQTGTADEKLFF
V gene: TRBV6-1
D gene: TRBD1
J gene: TRBJ1-4
clone size: -

CDR3 DNA: TGTGCCAGCAGCTTATCTTATGTTGAATCCAGCGAGCAGTACTTC
CDR3 protein: CASSLSYVESSEQYF
V gene: TRBV7-8
D gene: -
J gene: TRBJ2-7
clone size: -

CDR3 DNA: TGCGCCAGCAGCTCGGGACAGGCTTTCTACGAGCAGTACTTC
CDR3 protein: CASSSGQAFYEQYF
V gene: TRBV5-1
D gene: TRBD1
J gene: TRBJ2-7
clone size: -

CDR3 DNA: TGCGCCAGCAGCACCGGACAGGGGGCGGCAGAGGCTAATGAAAAACTGTTTTTT
CDR3 protein: CASSTGQGAAEANEKLFF
V gene: TRBV5-1
D gene: TRBD1
J gene: TRBJ1-4
clone size: -

CDR3 DNA: TGTGCCTGGAGTGAACAGACAGGACACGAAAAACTGTTTTTT
CDR3 protein: CAWSEQTGHEKLFF
V gene: TRBV30
D gene: -
J gene: TRBJ1-4
clone size: -

CDR3 DNA: TGTGCCAGCAGCCTCCCCTCGGTCGGGAACACTGAAGCTTTCTTT
CDR3 protein: CASSLPSVGNTEAFF
V gene: TRBV28
D gene: -
J gene: TRBJ1-1
clone size: -

CDR3 DNA: TGTGCCAGTAGTATCATAGCGGGGGGAATCGGCGCCAGGGCCAACGTCCTGACTTTC
CDR3 protein: CASSIIAGGIGARANVLTF
V gene: TRBV19
D gene: TRBD2
J gene: TRBJ2-6
clone size: -

CDR3 DNA: TGTGCCAGCTCGAGGACAGGGCCCTACAATGAGCAGTTCTTC
CDR3 protein: CASSRTGPYNEQFF
V gene: TRBV6-1
D gene: TRBD1
J gene: TRBJ2-1
clone size: -

CDR3 DNA: TGTGCCTGGAGTGGAGGGGGCGCGGATCAGCCCCAGCATTTT
CDR3 protein: CAWSGGGADQPQHF
V gene: TRBV30
D gene: TRBD1
J gene: TRBJ1-5
clone size: few

CDR3 DNA: TGTGCCAGCAGCCCAGGGGTCACCAATCAGCCCCAGCATTTT
CDR3 protein: CASSPGVTNQPQHF
V gene: TRBV6-6
D gene: -
J gene: TRBJ1-5
clone size: -

CDR3 DNA: TGTGCCAGCAGTACGACAGGGCGGGAAACTTTCTTT
CDR3 protein: CASSTTGRETFF
V gene: TRBV6-5
D gene: TRBD1
J gene: TRBJ1-1
clone size: -

CDR3 DNA: TGTGCCAGTAGGGAGACAGGATTCGGGTTCGATGGCTACACCTTC
CDR3 protein: CASRETGFGFDGYTF
V gene: TRBV19
D gene: -
J gene: TRBJ1-2
clone size: -

CDR3 DNA: TGTGCCTGGAGATCGTGGAGCACTGAAGCTTTCTTT
CDR3 protein: CAWRSWSTEAFF
V gene: TRBV30
D gene: -
J gene: TRBJ1-1
clone size: -

CDR3 DNA: TGTGCCAGCAGTTTTTTTGCTAGGGGTGGGGAGACCCAGTACTTC
CDR3 protein: CASSFFARGGETQYF
V gene: TRBV28
D gene: -
J gene: TRBJ2-5
clone size: -

CDR3 DNA: TGTGCCAGCAGTTCGATCTTTTTGCACAGTGAGCAGTTCTTC
CDR3 protein: CASSSIFLHSEQFF
V gene: TRBV7-9
D gene: -
J gene: TRBJ2-1
clone size: -

CDR3 DNA: TGCGCCAGCAGCCAACGACAGGGAACCTACGAGCAGTACTTC
CDR3 protein: CASSQRQGTYEQYF
V gene: TRBV4-1
D gene: TRBD1
J gene: TRBJ2-7
clone size: -

CDR3 DNA: TGTGCCAGCAGTACAGGACTAGTGGGCTTCTATGAGCAGTTCTTC
CDR3 protein: CASSTGLVGFYEQFF
V gene: TRBV25-1
D gene: TRBD2
J gene: TRBJ2-1
clone size: -

CDR3 DNA: TGCGCCAGCAGCCCCCCGACAGGGACAGATACGCAGTATTTT
CDR3 protein: CASSPPTGTDTQYF
V gene: TRBV5-1
D gene: TRBD1
J gene: TRBJ2-3
clone size: -

CDR3 DNA: TGTGCCAGCAGTTACTTTCCGGACAGCTCCTACGAGCAGTACTTC
CDR3 protein: CASSYFPDSSYEQYF
V gene: TRBV6-5
D gene: -
J gene: TRBJ2-7
clone size: -

CDR3 DNA: TGTGCCAGCAGACGGGACAGGGGGCAGCCCCAGCATTTT
CDR3 protein: CASRRDRGQPQHF
V gene: TRBV7-8
D gene: TRBD1
J gene: TRBJ1-5
clone size: -

CDR3 DNA: TGTGCCACCAGCAGGGACTGGCGGGGGGGCGAGCAGTACTTC
CDR3 protein: CATSRDWRGGEQYF
V gene: TRBV15
D gene: TRBD2
J gene: TRBJ2-7
clone size: -

CDR3 DNA: TGTGCAAGTCGACGCACTAGCGGGGGGAGGGAGACCCAGTACTTC
CDR3 protein: CASRRTSGGRETQYF
V gene: TRBV12-2
D gene: -
J gene: TRBJ2-5
clone size: -

CDR3 DNA: TGTGCCACCCAAACCGGGACAGCCTATGGCTACACCTTC
CDR3 protein: CATQTGTAYGYTF
V gene: TRBV19
D gene: TRBD1
J gene: TRBJ1-2
clone size: -

CDR3 DNA: TGCGCCAGCAGCCACCCGTGGCCGGGAGACATTCAGTACTTC
CDR3 protein: CASSHPWPGDIQYF
V gene: TRBV4-1
D gene: -
J gene: TRBJ2-4
clone size: -

CDR3 DNA: TGTGTCAGCAGCCCGTACAGGGGGCTAGATGAAAAACTGTTTTTT
CDR3 protein: CVSSPYRGLDEKLFF
V gene: TRBV7-9
D gene: TRBD1
J gene: TRBJ1-4
clone size: -

CDR3 DNA: TGTGCCAGCAGCGTAGACGGACTAGCGGGGGTGAGCACAGATACGCAGTATTTT
CDR3 protein: CASSVDGLAGVSTDTQYF
V gene: TRBV9
D gene: TRBD2
J gene: TRBJ2-3
clone size: -

CDR3 DNA: TGTGCCAGCAGTAGCACGGGCAATCAGCCCCAGCATTTT
CDR3 protein: CASSSTGNQPQHF
V gene: TRBV25-1
D gene: -
J gene: TRBJ1-5
clone size: -

CDR3 DNA: TGTGCCAGCAGCTTAGCAGGGGGCTCAGAGACCCAGTACTTC
CDR3 protein: CASSLAGGSETQYF
V gene: TRBV7-8
D gene: TRBD1
J gene: TRBJ2-5
clone size: -